This T cell receptor beta chain comes out of a study of response to subunit inactivated influenza vaccine. TCRdb reanalysed the RT-PCR reads using MiXCR and keeps one entry per CDR3 protein. The repertoire holds about 700,000 distinct CDR3 sequences, with 14% as singletons. General study results and limits: The authors put forward the suggestion that each seasonal influenza vaccination may bring in only a limited number of new T cells.

This clonotype was detected a few times. The target antigen is unknown. The CDR3 is made up of 14 amino acids. Germline V CDR1 and CDR2: SGHTA, FQGNSA. V shed 5 bases and J 9 bases; nucleotides not matched to a gene: 9. J is TRBJ2-3 and V is TRBV7-2; 9 bases fit TRBD1. This specimen was PBMCs from blood, taken approximately 15 days before vaccination. The source is a man in his fifties or sixties who received an inactivated influenza vaccine. The CDR3 coding sequence is TGTGCCAGCAGCCTCCGGGACAGGGCTTCAACGCAGTATTTT. Translating it yields CASSLRDRASTQYF.